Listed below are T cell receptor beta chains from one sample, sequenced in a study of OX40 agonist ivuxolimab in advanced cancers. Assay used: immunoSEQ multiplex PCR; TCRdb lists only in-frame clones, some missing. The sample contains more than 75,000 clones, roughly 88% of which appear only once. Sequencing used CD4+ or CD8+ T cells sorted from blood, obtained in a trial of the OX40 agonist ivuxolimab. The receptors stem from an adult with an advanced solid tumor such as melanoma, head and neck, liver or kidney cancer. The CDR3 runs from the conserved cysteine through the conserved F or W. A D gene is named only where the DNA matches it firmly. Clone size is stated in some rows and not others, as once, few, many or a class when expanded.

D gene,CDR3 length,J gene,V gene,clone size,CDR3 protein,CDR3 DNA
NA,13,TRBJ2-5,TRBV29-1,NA,CSVGNRVWETQYF,TGCAGCGTTGGGAACAGGGTCTGGGAGACCCAGTACTTC
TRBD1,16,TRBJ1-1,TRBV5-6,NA,CASSMIDRTGNTEAFF,TGTGCCAGCAGCATGATAGATCGGACAGGGAACACTGAAGCTTTCTTT
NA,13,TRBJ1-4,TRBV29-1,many,CSVLGSVNEKLFF,TGCAGCGTCCTTGGCAGTGTTAATGAAAAACTGTTTTTT
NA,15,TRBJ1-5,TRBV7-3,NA,CASSSPGGGRQPQHF,TGTGCCAGCAGCTCCCCCGGGGGGGGGAGGCAGCCCCAGCATTTT
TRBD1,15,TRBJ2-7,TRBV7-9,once,CASSPLWDRPYEQYF,TGTGCCAGCAGCCCCCTATGGGACAGGCCCTACGAGCAGTACTTC
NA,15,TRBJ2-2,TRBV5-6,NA,CASFKVQGNTGELFF,TGTGCCAGCTTTAAGGTACAGGGAAACACCGGGGAGCTGTTTTTT
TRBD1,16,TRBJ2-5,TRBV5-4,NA,CASSFRDRGRQETQYF,TGTGCCAGCAGCTTCCGGGACAGGGGCCGCCAAGAGACCCAGTACTTC
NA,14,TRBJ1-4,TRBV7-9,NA,CASSLKGNAGKLFF,TGTGCCAGCAGCTTAAAGGGGAACGCCGGAAAACTGTTTTTT
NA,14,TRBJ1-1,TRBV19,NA,CASSIAAKGTEAFF,TGTGCCAGTAGTATAGCGGCAAAGGGGACTGAAGCTTTCTTT
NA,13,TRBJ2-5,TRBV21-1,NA,CASSKVGEETQYF,TGTGCCAGCAGCAAAGTGGGAGAAGAGACCCAGTACTTC
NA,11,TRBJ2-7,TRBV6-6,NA,CASTKGGAQYF,TGTGCCAGCACCAAAGGGGGGGCGCAGTACTTC
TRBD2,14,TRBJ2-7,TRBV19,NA,CASSRGGSSYEQYF,TGTGCCAGTAGTAGGGGAGGGAGCTCCTACGAGCAGTACTTC
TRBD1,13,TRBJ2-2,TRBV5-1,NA,CASSLTGDGELFF,TGCGCCAGCAGCTTAACAGGGGACGGGGAGCTGTTTTTT
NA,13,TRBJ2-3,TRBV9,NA,CASSSNRADTQYF,TGTGCCAGCAGTTCAAACAGGGCGGATACGCAGTATTTT
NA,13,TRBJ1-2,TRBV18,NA,CASSPSGSEGYTF,TGTGCCAGCTCACCGTCGGGGTCGGAAGGCTACACCTTC
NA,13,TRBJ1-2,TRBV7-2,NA,CASSLNQGQGYTF,TGTGCCAGCAGCTTAAATCAGGGGCAGGGCTACACCTTC
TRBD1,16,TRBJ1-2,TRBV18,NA,CASSPTGGSANYGYTF,TGTGCCAGCTCACCGACAGGGGGGTCCGCTAACTATGGCTACACCTTC
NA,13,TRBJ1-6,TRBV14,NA,CASSLFYNSPLHF,TGTGCCAGCAGCCTGTTCTATAATTCACCCCTCCACTTT
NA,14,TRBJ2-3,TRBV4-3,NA,CASSQDSATDTQYF,TGCGCCAGCAGCCAAGATTCCGCGACAGATACGCAGTATTTT
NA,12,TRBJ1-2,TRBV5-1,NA,CASRETDYGYTF,TGCGCCAGCAGGGAAACAGACTATGGCTACACCTTC
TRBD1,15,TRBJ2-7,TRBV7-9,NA,CASSLPGGQGYEQYF,TGTGCCAGCAGCTTGCCGGGTGGACAGGGCTACGAGCAGTACTTC
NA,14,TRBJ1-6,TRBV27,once,CASSSGGGNSPLHF,TGTGCCAGCAGTTCCGGGGGGGGGAATTCACCCCTCCACTTT
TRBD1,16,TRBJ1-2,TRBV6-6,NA,CASSYAAPGTVYGYTF,TGTGCCAGCAGTTACGCAGCCCCCGGGACAGTCTATGGCTACACCTTC
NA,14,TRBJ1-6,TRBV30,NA,CAWSGQQYNSPLHF,TGTGCCTGGAGCGGGCAGCAATATAATTCACCCCTCCACTTT
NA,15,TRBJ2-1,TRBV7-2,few,CASSSGGHLYNEQFF,TGTGCCAGCAGCTCCGGGGGCCACTTATACAATGAGCAGTTCTTC
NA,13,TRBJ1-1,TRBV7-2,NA,CASSLGAVTEAFF,TGTGCCAGCAGCTTAGGGGCGGTTACTGAAGCTTTCTTT
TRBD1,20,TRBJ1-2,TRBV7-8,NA,CASSLFSGGWGTDANYGYTF,TGTGCCAGCAGCTTATTTTCCGGTGGGTGGGGGACAGACGCTAACTATGGCTACACCTTC
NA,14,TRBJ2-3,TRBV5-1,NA,CASSPGQYTDTQYF,TGCGCCAGCAGCCCTGGACAGTACACAGATACGCAGTATTTT
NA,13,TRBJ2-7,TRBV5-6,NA,CASSLRGRGEQYF,TGTGCCAGCAGCCTCCGGGGCCGAGGAGAGCAGTACTTC
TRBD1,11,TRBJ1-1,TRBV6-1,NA,CASSWTGEAFF,TGTGCCAGCAGTTGGACAGGGGAAGCTTTCTTT
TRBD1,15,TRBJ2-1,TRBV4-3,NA,CASSRRDRADNEQFF,TGCGCCAGCAGCCGCAGGGACAGAGCGGACAATGAGCAGTTCTTC
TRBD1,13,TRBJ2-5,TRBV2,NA,CASTRDREETQYF,TGTGCCAGCACCCGGGACAGGGAAGAGACCCAGTACTTC
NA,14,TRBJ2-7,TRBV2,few,CASTPGTLSYEQYF,TGTGCCAGCACTCCCGGGACACTTTCCTACGAGCAGTACTTC
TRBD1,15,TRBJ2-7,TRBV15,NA,CATSSVSGATGEQYF,TGTGCCACCAGCAGTGTTTCCGGGGCGACAGGGGAGCAGTACTTC
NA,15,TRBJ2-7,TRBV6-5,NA,CASSYAPGLPYEQYF,TGTGCCAGCAGTTACGCCCCGGGACTCCCTTACGAGCAGTACTTC
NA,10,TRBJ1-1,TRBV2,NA,CASQNTEAFF,TGTGCCAGTCAGAACACTGAAGCTTTCTTT
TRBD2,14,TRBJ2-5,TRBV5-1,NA,CASSSRGVQETQYF,TGCGCCAGCAGCTCCCGGGGGGTACAAGAGACCCAGTACTTC
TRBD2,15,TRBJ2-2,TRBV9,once,CASSALAGGTGELFF,TGTGCCAGCAGCGCGCTAGCGGGAGGCACCGGGGAGCTGTTTTTT
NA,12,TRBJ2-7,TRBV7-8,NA,CASSLIRDEQYF,TGTGCCAGCAGCTTAATCAGGGACGAGCAGTACTTC
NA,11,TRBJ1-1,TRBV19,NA,CASRGYTEAFF,TGTGCCAGTAGGGGATACACTGAAGCTTTCTTT
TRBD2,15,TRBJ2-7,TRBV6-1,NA,CASSISGKVGYEQYF,TGTGCCAGCAGTATTAGCGGGAAGGTAGGCTACGAGCAGTACTTC
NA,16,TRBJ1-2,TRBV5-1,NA,CASSLAPGGANYGYTF,TGCGCCAGCAGCTTGGCCCCTGGCGGGGCGAACTATGGCTACACCTTC
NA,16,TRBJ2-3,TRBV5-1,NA,CASSLGGEVLTDTQYF,TGCGCCAGCAGCTTGGGGGGTGAGGTGCTCACAGATACGCAGTATTTT
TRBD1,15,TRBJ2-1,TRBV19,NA,CASRQRTGTYNEQFF,TGTGCCAGTAGACAGAGGACAGGGACCTACAATGAGCAGTTCTTC
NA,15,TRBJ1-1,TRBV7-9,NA,CASSAPGTALSEAFF,TGTGCCAGCAGCGCCCCCGGGACGGCCCTTAGTGAAGCTTTCTTT
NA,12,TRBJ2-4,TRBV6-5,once,CASSSPKNIQYF,TGTGCCAGCAGTTCACCCAAAAACATTCAGTACTTC
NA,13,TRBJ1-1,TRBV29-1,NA,CSVEEGQVTEAFF,TGCAGCGTTGAAGAAGGGCAGGTCACTGAAGCTTTCTTT
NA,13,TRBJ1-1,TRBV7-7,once,CASSMNRNTEAFF,TGTGCCAGCAGCATGAACCGGAACACTGAAGCTTTCTTT
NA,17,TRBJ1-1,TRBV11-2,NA,CASSLWGTTSMNTEAFF,TGTGCCAGCAGCTTATGGGGGACCACCTCCATGAACACTGAAGCTTTCTTT
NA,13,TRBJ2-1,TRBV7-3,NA,CASSSGSGNEQFF,TGTGCCAGCAGTTCGGGGAGCGGCAATGAGCAGTTCTTC
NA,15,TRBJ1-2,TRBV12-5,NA,CASAPIGGEVHGYTF,TGTGCTAGTGCCCCCATCGGAGGTGAAGTCCATGGCTACACCTTC